This TCR beta chain was identified during a study of control samples from healthy donors and cancer patients. TCRdb's copy holds only in-frame clones and misses some; the assay was immunoSEQ multiplex PCR. The repertoire has around 130,000 clones, just under 95% of them found once; the top ten carry 3.6%. The length of the CDR3 is 14 residues. The source material was blood. The sequence was obtained from a man aged 30 to 39 in good health. The chain employs TRBV21-1 and TRBJ1-2; TRBD1 is the table's D call and was not checked against the DNA. TRBV21-1 represents a pseudogene. DNA of the CDR3: TGTGCCATCTCGAGAAGGGGGCAGGGCGATGGCTACACCTTC. Its translation: CAISRRGQGDGYTF.